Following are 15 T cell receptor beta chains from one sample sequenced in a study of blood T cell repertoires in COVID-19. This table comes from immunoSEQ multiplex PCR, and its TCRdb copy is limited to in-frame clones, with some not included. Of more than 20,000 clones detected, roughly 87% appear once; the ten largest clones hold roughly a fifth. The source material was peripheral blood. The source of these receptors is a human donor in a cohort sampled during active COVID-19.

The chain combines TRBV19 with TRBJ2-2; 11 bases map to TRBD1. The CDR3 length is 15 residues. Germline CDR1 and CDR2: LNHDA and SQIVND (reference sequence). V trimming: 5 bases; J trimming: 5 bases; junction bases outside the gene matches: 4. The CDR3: CASSPRDRGTGELFF. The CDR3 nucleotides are TGTGCCAGTAGTCCCCGGGACAGGGGGACCGGGGAGCTGTTTTTT.

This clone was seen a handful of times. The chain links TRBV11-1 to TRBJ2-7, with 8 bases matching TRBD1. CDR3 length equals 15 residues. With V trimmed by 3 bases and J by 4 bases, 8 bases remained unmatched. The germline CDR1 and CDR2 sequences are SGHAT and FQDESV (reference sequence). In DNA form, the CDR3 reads TGTGCCAGCAGCTTTGGGCGCGGGACAGGTTACGAGCAGTACTTC. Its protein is CASSFGRGTGYEQYF.

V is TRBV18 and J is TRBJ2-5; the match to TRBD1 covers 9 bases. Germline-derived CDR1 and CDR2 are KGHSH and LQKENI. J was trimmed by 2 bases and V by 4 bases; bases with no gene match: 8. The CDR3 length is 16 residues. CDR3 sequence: CASSLNRGPGQETQYF. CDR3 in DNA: TGTGCCAGCTCACTGAACAGGGGGCCCGGTCAAGAGACCCAGTACTTC.

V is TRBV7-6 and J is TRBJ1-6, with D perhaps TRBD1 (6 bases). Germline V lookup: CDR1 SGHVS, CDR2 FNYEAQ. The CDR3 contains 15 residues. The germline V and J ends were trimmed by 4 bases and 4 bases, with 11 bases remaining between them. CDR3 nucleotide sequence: TGTGCCAGCAGCTCCAGCAGGGGATATAATTCACCCCTCCACTTT. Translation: CASSSSRGYNSPLHF.

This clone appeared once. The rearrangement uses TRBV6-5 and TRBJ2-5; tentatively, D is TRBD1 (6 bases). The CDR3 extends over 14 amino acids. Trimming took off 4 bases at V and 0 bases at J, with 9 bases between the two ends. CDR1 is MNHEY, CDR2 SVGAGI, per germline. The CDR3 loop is CASSLTGHQETQYF. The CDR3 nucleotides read TGTGCCAGCAGTTTGACAGGACACCAAGAGACCCAGTACTTC.

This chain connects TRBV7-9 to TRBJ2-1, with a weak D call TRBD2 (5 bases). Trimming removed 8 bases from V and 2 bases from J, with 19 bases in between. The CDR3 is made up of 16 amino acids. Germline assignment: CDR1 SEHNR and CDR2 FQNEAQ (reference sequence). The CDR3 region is CASQEIGVAPYNEQFF. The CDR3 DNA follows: TGTGCCAGCCAAGAAATCGGGGTCGCCCCCTACAATGAGCAGTTCTTC. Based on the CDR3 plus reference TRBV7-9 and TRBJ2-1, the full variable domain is DTGVSQNPRHKITKRGQNVTFRCDPISEHNRLYWYRQTLGQGPEFLTYFQNEAQLEKSRLLSDRFSAERPKGSFSTLEIQRTEQGDSAMYLCASQEIGVAPYNEQFFGPGTRLTVL.

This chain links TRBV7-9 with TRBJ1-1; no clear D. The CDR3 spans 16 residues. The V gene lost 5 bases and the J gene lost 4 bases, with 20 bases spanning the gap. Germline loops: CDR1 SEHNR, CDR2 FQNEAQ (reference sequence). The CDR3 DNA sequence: TGTGCCAGCAGCCCACGGCCGGGTCTAGAGGTCACTGAAGCTTTCTTT. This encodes CASSPRPGLEVTEAFF.

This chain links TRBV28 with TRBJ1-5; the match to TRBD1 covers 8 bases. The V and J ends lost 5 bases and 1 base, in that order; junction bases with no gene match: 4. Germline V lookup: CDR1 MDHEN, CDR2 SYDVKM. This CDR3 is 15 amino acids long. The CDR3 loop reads CASSRQGTSNQPQHF. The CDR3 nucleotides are TGTGCCAGCAGTCGACAGGGGACGAGCAATCAGCCCCAGCATTTT.

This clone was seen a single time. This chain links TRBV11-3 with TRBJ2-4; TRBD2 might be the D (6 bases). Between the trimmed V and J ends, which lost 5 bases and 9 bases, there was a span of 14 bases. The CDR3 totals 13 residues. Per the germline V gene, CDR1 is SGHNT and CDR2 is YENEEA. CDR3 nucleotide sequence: TGTGCCAGCAGCCCGGGAGTCGAGAGCATTCAGTACTTC. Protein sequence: CASSPGVESIQYF.

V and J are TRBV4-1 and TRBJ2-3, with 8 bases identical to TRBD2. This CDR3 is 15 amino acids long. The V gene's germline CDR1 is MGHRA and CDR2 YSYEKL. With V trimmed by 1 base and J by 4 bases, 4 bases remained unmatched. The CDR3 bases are TGCGCCAGCAGCCAAGGGTCCGGGGGGGCAGATACGCAGTATTTT. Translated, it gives CASSQGSGGADTQYF.

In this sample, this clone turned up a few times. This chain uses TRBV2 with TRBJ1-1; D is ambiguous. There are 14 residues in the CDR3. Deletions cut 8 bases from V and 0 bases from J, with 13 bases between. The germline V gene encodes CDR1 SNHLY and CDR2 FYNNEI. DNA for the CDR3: TGTGCCAGCCGCCGTACCCAGGTGAACACTGAAGCTTTCTTT. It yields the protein CASRRTQVNTEAFF. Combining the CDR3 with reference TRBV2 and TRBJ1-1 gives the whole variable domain EPEVTQTPSHQVTQMGQEVILRCVPISNHLYFYWYRQILGQKVEFLVSFYNNEISEKSEIFDDQFSVERPDGSNFTLKIRSTKLEDSAMYFCASRRTQVNTEAFFGQGTRLTVV.

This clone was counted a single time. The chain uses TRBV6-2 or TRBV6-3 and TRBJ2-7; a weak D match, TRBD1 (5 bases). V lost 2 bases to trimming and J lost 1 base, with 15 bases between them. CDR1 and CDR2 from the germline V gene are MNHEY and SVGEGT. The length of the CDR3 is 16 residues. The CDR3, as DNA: TGTGCCAGCAGTTACATTCAGGGTGAATTGTCCTACGAGCAGTACTTC. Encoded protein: CASSYIQGELSYEQYF.

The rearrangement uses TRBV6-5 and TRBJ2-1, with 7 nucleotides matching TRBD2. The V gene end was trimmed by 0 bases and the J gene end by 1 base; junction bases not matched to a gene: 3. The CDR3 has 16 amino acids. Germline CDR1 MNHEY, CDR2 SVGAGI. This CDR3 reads CASSYSRGGSYNEQFF. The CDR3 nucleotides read TGTGCCAGCAGTTACTCTAGGGGAGGGTCCTACAATGAGCAGTTCTTC.

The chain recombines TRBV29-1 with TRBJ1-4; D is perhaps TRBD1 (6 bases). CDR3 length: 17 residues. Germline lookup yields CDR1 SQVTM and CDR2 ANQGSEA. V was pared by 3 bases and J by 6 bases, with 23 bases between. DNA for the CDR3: TGCAGCGTTGATGCGAGGACTGGACCAGAGGGGGATGAAAAACTGTTTTTT. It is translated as CSVDARTGPEGDEKLFF.

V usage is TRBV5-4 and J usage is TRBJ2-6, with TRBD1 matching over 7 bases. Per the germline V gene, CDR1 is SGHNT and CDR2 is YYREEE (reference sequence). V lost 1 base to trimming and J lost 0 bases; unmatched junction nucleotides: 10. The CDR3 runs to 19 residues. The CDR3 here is CASSLTGAGVNSGANVLTF. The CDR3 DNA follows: TGTGCCAGCAGCTTGACAGGGGCAGGGGTTAACTCTGGGGCCAACGTCCTGACTTTC. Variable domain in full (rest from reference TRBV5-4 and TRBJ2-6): ETGVTQSPTHLIKTRGQQVTLRCSSQSGHNTVSWYQQALGQGPQFIFQYYREEENGRGNFPPRFSGLQFPNYSSELNVNALELDDSALYLCASSLTGAGVNSGANVLTFGAGSRLTVL.